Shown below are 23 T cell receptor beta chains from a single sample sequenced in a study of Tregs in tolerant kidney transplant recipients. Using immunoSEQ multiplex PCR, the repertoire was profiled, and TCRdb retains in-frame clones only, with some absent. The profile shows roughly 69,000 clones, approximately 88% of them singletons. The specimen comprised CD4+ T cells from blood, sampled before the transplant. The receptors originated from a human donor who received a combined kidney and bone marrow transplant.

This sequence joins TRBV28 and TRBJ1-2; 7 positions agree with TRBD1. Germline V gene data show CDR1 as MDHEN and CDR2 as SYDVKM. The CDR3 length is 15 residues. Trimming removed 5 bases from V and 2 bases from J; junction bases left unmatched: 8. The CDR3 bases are TGTGCCAGCAGTCCGACTCGACAGGGAAACTATGGCTACACCTTC. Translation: CASSPTRQGNYGYTF.

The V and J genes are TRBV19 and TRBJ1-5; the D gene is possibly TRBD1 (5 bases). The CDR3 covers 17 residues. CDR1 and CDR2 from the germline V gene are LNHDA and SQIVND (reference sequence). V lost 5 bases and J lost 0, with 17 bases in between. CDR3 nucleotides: TGTGCCAGTAGTCAGACAGACGGCTCCTATAGCAATCAGCCCCAGCATTTT. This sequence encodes CASSQTDGSYSNQPQHF.

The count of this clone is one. The CDR3 protein is CAWCQGFRSSYNEQFF. The CDR3 DNA sequence: TGTGCCTGGTGTCAAGGCTTCCGGAGCTCCTACAATGAGCAGTTCTTC. The gene calls are TRBV30 and TRBJ2-1; D is unclear. Trimming pared 5 bases from V and 0 bases from J, leaving 17 bases between. In germline, CDR1 is GTSNPN, CDR2 SVGIG (reference sequence). The length of the CDR3 is 16 residues.

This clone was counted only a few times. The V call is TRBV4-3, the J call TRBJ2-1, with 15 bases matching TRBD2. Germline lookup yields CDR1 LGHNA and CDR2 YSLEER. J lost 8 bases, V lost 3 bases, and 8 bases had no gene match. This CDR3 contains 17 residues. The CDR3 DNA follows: TGCGCCAGCAGCCATGGACTAGCGGGAGGGCCGAGGGATGAGCAGTTCTTC. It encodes CASSHGLAGGPRDEQFF.

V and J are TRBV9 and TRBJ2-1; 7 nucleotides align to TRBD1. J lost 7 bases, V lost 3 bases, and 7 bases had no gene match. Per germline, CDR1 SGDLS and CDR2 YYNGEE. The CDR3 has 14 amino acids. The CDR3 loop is CASSERQGGNEQFF. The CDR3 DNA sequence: TGTGCCAGCAGCGAACGACAGGGCGGAAATGAGCAGTTCTTC.

CDR3 sequence reads: CASSLARGAETQYF. CDR3 sequence (DNA): TGCGCCAGCAGCTTGGCCAGGGGAGCGGAGACCCAGTACTTC. V usage is TRBV5-1 and J usage is TRBJ2-5; D perhaps matches TRBD1 (6 bases). The CDR3 length is 14 residues. CDR1 is SGHRS, CDR2 YFSETQ, per germline. Trimming removed 0 bases at V and 5 bases at J, with 11 bases between. Full variable domain (outside the CDR3, taken from reference TRBV5-1 and TRBJ2-5): KAGVTQTPRYLIKTRGQQVTLSCSPISGHRSVSWYQQTPGQGLQFLFEYFSETQRNKGNFPGRFSGRQFSNSRSEMNVSTLELGDSALYLCASSLARGAETQYFGPGTRLLVL.

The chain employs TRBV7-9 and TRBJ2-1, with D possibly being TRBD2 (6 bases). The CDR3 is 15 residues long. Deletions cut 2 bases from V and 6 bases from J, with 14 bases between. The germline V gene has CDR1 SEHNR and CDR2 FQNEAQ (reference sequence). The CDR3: CASSLRGSSGNEQFF. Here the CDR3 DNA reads TGTGCCAGCAGCTTAAGAGGGAGTAGCGGCAATGAGCAGTTCTTC. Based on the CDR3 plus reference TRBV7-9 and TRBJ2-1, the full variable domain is DTGVSQNPRHKITKRGQNVTFRCDPISEHNRLYWYRQTLGQGPEFLTYFQNEAQLEKSRLLSDRFSAERPKGSFSTLEIQRTEQGDSAMYLCASSLRGSSGNEQFFGPGTRLTVL.

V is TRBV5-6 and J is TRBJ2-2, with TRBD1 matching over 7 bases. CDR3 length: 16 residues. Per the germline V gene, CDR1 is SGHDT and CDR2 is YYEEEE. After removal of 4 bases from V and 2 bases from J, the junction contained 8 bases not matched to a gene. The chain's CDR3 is CASSPNTGVNTGELFF. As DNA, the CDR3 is TGTGCCAGCAGCCCCAATACAGGGGTTAACACCGGGGAGCTGTTTTTT.

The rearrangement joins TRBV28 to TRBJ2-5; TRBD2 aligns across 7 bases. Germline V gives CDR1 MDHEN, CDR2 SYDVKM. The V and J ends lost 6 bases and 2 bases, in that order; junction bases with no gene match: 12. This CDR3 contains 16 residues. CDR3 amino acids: CASRPHSGTTQETQYF. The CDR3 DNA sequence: TGTGCCAGCAGACCACACTCCGGGACTACTCAAGAGACCCAGTACTTC.

The CDR3 nucleotides are TGCGCCAGCAGCTACGGGACAGGAAAAGAGACCCAGTACTTC. Translation: CASSYGTGKETQYF. The chain employs TRBV5-1 and TRBJ2-5, with TRBD1 identical over 8 bases. The germline V gene has CDR1 SGHRS and CDR2 YFSETQ. The V segment lost 3 bases and the J segment 3 bases; nucleotides outside the gene matches: 4. This CDR3 spans 14 amino acids.

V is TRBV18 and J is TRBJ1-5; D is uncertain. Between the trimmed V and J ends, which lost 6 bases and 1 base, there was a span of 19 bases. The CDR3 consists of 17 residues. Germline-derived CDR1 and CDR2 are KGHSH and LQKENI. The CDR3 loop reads CASSFADGGGSNQPQHF. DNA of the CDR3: TGTGCCAGCTCTTTTGCCGACGGTGGCGGGAGCAATCAGCCCCAGCATTTT. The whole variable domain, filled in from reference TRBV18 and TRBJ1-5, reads NAGVMQNPRHLVRRRGQEARLRCSPMKGHSHVYWYRQLPEEGLKFMVYLQKENIIDESGMPKERFSAEFPKEGPSILRIQQVVRGDSAAYFCASSFADGGGSNQPQHFGDGTRLSIL.

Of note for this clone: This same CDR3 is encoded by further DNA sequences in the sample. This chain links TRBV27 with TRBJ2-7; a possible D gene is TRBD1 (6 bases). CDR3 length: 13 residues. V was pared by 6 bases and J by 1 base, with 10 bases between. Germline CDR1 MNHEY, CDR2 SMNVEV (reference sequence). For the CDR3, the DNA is TGTGCCAGCAGAGAAGGGGGATCCTACGAGCAGTACTTC. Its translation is CASREGGSYEQYF.

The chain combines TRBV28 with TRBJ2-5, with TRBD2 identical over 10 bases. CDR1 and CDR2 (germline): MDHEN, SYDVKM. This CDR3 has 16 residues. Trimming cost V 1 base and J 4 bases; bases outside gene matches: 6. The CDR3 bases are TGTGCCAGCAGTTTATCCCCGACTAGCGGGCTAGAGACCCAGTACTTC. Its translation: CASSLSPTSGLETQYF.

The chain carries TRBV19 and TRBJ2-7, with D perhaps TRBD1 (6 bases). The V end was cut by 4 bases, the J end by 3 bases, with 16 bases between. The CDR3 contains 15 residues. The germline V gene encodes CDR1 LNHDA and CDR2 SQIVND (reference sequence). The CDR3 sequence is CASSKDRNSGYEQYF. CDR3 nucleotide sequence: TGTGCCAGTAGTAAAGACAGGAACTCAGGCTACGAGCAGTACTTC.

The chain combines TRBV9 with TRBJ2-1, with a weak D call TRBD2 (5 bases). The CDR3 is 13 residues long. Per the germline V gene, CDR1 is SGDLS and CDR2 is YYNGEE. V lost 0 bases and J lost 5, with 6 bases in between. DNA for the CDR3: TGTGCCAGCAGCGTAGGGAGGAACAATGAGCAGTTCTTC. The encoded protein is CASSVGRNNEQFF.

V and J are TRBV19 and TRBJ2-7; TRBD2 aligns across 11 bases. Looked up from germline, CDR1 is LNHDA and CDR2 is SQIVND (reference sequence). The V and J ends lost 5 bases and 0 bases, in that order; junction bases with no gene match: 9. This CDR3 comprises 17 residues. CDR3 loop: CASSRPGTSGSSYEQYF. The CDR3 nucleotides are TGTGCCAGTAGTCGTCCCGGGACTAGCGGCAGCTCCTACGAGCAGTACTTC. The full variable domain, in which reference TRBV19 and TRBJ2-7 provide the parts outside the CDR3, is DGGITQSPKYLFRKEGQNVTLSCEQNLNHDAMYWYRQDPGQGLRLIYYSQIVNDFQKGDIAEGYSVSREKKESFPLTVTSAQKNPTAFYLCASSRPGTSGSSYEQYFGPGTRLTVT.

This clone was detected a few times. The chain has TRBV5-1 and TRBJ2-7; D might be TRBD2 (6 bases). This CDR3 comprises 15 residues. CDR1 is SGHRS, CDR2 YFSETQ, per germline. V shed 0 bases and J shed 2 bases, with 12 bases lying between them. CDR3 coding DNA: TGCGCCAGCAGCTTGGGTGGAGGGGCGACCTACGAGCAGTACTTC. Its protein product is CASSLGGGATYEQYF.

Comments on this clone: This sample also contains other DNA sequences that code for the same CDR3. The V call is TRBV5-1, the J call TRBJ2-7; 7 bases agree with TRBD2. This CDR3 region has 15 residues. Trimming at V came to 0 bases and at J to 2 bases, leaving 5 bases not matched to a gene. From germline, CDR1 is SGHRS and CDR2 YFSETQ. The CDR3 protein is CASSLGSGETYEQYF. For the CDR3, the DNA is TGCGCCAGCAGCTTGGGGAGCGGGGAAACCTACGAGCAGTACTTC.

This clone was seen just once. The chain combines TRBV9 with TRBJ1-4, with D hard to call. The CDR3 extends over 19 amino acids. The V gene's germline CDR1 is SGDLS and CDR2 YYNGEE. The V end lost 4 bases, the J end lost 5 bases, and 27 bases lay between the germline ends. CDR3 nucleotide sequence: TGTGCCAGCAGCCCCGGCCGGGAGATTCTATTACGTTCGAATGAAAAACTGTTTTTT. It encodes CASSPGREILLRSNEKLFF.

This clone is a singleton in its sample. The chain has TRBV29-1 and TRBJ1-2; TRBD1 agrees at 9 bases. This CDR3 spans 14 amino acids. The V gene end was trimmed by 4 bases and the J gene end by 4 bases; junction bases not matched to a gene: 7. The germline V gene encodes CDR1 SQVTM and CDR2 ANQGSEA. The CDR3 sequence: CSVVGDRASYGYTF. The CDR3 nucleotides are TGCAGCGTTGTAGGGGACAGGGCGTCCTATGGCTACACCTTC.

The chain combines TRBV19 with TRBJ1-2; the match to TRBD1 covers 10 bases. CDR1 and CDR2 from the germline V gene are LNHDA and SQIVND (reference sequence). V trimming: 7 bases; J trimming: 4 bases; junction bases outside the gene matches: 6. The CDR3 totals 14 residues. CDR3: CASNPGQGSYGYTF. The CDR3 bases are TGTGCCAGTAACCCGGGACAGGGGAGCTATGGCTACACCTTC.

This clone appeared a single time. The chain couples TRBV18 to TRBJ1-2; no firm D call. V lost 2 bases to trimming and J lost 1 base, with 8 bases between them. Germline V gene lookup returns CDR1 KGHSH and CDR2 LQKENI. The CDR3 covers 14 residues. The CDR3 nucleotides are TGTGCCAGCTCACCAGCGGGCCTTAACTATGGCTACACCTTC. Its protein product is CASSPAGLNYGYTF. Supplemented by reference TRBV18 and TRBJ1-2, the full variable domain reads NAGVMQNPRHLVRRRGQEARLRCSPMKGHSHVYWYRQLPEEGLKFMVYLQKENIIDESGMPKERFSAEFPKEGPSILRIQQVVRGDSAAYFCASSPAGLNYGYTFGSGTRLTVV.

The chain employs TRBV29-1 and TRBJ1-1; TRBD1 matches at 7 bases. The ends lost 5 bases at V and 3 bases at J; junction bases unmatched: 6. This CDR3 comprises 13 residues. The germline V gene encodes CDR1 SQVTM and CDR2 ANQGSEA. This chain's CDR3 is CSVTTGRDTEAFF. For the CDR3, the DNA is TGCAGCGTTACGACAGGGCGAGACACTGAAGCTTTCTTT.